These 25 T cell receptor beta chains originate from one sample sequenced in a study of T-cell reconstitution after alpha-beta-depleted transplantation in children. Regarding the study as a whole: Newly generated T cells supplied most T-cell counts and diversity one year post-transplant.

Unique molecular identifiers were used in preparing the TCRbeta library. In TCRdb, the PCR reads were re-called with MiXCR into one record per CDR3 protein. The sample records hundreds of thousands of distinct CDR3 sequences, over 7% being singletons. These TCRs are of unknown antigen specificity. Sequences were derived from peripheral blood, sampled 360 days after TCRalphabeta/CD19-depleted stem cell transplant. The receptor source for this set is a female patient aged 2 to 10 who had a stem cell transplant for Fanconi anemia, so the T cells may come from the graft donor.

The chain is built from TRBV11-2 and TRBJ2-1; TRBD1 is a possible D gene (5 bases). The germline CDR1 and CDR2 sequences are SGHAT and FQNNGV. Trimming cost V 10 bases and J 2 bases, with 18 bases left between them. This CDR3 is built from 15 residues. The CDR3 DNA reads as TGTGCCACCTGGGTGCAGGGTGGGCCCTACAATGAGCAGTTCTTC. It translates to CATWVQGGPYNEQFF.

This clonotype has at least ten counts. The chain links TRBV5-6 to TRBJ1-5, with 11 positions matching TRBD1. Germline-derived CDR1 and CDR2 are SGHDT and YYEEEE. V lost 1 base and J lost 6; bases outside the gene matches: 6. The CDR3 sequence is 16 residues long. CDR3 nucleotide sequence: TGTGCCAGCAGCTTGCGGACAGGGGGCATGGGTCAGCCCCAGCATTTT. It specifies CASSLRTGGMGQPQHF.

This chain uses TRBV4-2 with TRBJ2-1; 8 nucleotides match TRBD2. Germline CDR1 LGHNA, CDR2 YNFKEQ. J gave up 2 bases and V 4 bases, and 7 bases lay outside the gene matches. The CDR3 contains 16 residues. The CDR3 DNA reads as TGTGCCAGCAGCCCCGGACTAGCTTATACCTACAATGAGCAGTTCTTC. Protein: CASSPGLAYTYNEQFF.

This clonotype was counted at least ten times. V gene TRBV27 combines with J gene TRBJ2-2; D might be TRBD1 or TRBD2, each matching 5 bases. Trimming pared 10 bases from V and 6 bases from J, leaving 18 bases between. CDR3 length: 14 amino acids. Germline V gene lookup returns CDR1 MNHEY and CDR2 SMNVEV (reference sequence). The chain's CDR3 is CATLSRGVAGELFF. The CDR3 nucleotides read TGTGCCACTCTCTCCCGAGGGGTCGCCGGGGAGCTGTTTTTT.

This clonotype was picked up many times. V is TRBV12-3 or TRBV12-4 and J is TRBJ2-1; 9 bases fit TRBD2. V shed 4 bases and J 7 bases; nucleotides not matched to a gene: 14. CDR3 length: 17 residues. The CDR3 reads CASSSLSGGMKLNEQFF. The CDR3 region has the DNA TGTGCCAGCAGTTCTTTAAGCGGGGGGATGAAACTGAATGAGCAGTTCTTC.

The V gene is TRBV4-1, the J gene TRBJ2-2; TRBD1 matches at 11 bases. V trimming: 4 bases; J trimming: 4 bases; junction bases outside the gene matches: 8. CDR1 and CDR2 (germline): MGHRA, YSYEKL. This CDR3 is 17 amino acids long. The CDR3 spells CASSPWTGGGSTGELFF. CDR3 coding DNA: TGCGCCAGCAGCCCCTGGACAGGGGGCGGAAGCACCGGGGAGCTGTTTTTT.

The gene calls are TRBV6-1 and TRBJ1-6; TRBD1 might be the D (6 bases). V lost 2 bases and J 7 bases, leaving 12 bases between the germline ends. CDR3 length equals 15 residues. Germline V lookup: CDR1 MNHNS, CDR2 SASEGT. Here the CDR3 DNA reads TGTGCCAGCAGTGAAACACAGGGAGGGAATTCACCCCTCCACTTT. Amino acids: CASSETQGGNSPLHF.

This clonotype appeared many times. The junction departs from germline at one end; a sequencing error may be responsible. This chain connects TRBV7-2 to TRBJ2-7; possibly TRBD1 or TRBD2 for D (5 bases each). The CDR3 covers 14 residues. Germline V gives CDR1 SGHTA, CDR2 FQGNSA. The CDR3 here is CASSLAGGSYEQYF. The CDR3 DNA sequence: TGTGCCAGCAGTTTAGCTGGGGGATCCTACGAGCAGTACTTC.

The V gene is TRBV6-5, the J gene TRBJ1-1; 11 bases line up with TRBD1. J was trimmed by 5 bases and V by 5 bases; bases with no gene match: 10. The germline gives CDR1 MNHEY, CDR2 SVGAGI. The CDR3 consists of 16 residues. The CDR3 loop is CASSLFPGQGGTEAFF. CDR3 DNA sequence: TGTGCCAGCAGTCTCTTCCCGGGACAGGGGGGAACTGAAGCTTTCTTT.

The table lists this clonotype with many counts. The gene calls are TRBV12-3 or TRBV12-4 and TRBJ2-3; 7 bases align to TRBD1. V was clipped by 3 bases and J by 2 bases; unmatched bases: 5. The CDR3 sequence is 15 residues long. The CDR3 DNA follows: TGTGCCAGCAGTTTTTCGACAGGGCACACAGATACGCAGTATTTT. Translated, it gives CASSFSTGHTDTQYF.

On this clonotype itself: A much more abundant neighbour one base away suggests this may be a read error. V and J are TRBV24-1 and TRBJ2-3; D call uncertain. In germline, CDR1 is KGHDR, CDR2 SFDVKD. The CDR3 runs 15 residues. CDR3 DNA sequence: TGTGCCATCAGTGATTCTAGGGATGCCACAGATACGCAGTATTTT. It specifies CAISDSRDATDTQYF.

Worth noting for this clonotype: A read error may produce the germline difference seen at one junction end. The rearrangement uses TRBV4-2 and TRBJ1-5; D gene unclear. This CDR3 has 12 amino acids. CDR1 and CDR2 from the germline V gene are LGHNA and YNFKEQ. The CDR3 sequence is CARSPGLQPQHF. CDR3 sequence (DNA): TGTGCCAGGAGCCCGGGCCTTCAGCCCCAGCATTTT.

This clonotype was counted a few times. The chain carries TRBV24-1 and TRBJ2-4, with D tentatively TRBD2 (7 bases). CDR3 length: 14 residues. From germline, CDR1 is KGHDR and CDR2 SFDVKD. V lost 4 bases to trimming and J lost 8 bases, with 14 bases between them. DNA for the CDR3: TGTGCCACCAGTGAAGGGGGGGATAGGGACATTCAGTACTTC. It is translated as CATSEGGDRDIQYF.

The chain recombines TRBV9 with TRBJ1-1; possible D gene TRBD1, 5 bases. This CDR3 comprises 16 residues. Germline V gene data show CDR1 as SGDLS and CDR2 as YYNGEE. With 2 bases removed from V and 1 base from J, the gap between germline ends came to 15 bases. CDR3 sequence (DNA): TGTGCCAGCAGCGTTGAGAGTGTGGGACCGAACACTGAAGCTTTCTTT. Its translation: CASSVESVGPNTEAFF.

This clonotype was recorded many times. The rearrangement joins TRBV28 to TRBJ2-7, with 9 bases aligning to TRBD2. V trimming: 5 bases; J trimming: 3 bases; junction bases outside the gene matches: 8. This CDR3 has 15 amino acids. Germline V gives CDR1 MDHEN, CDR2 SYDVKM. The CDR3 DNA follows: TGTGCCAGCAGTGAACAGCGGGGGGCTATCTACGAGCAGTACTTC. Translated: CASSEQRGAIYEQYF.

Ten or more counts support this clonotype. The CDR3 spells CASSLVGGMNTEAFF. As DNA, the CDR3 is TGCGCCAGCAGCTTGGTGGGAGGTATGAACACTGAAGCTTTCTTT. J is TRBJ1-1 and V is TRBV5-1; D call uncertain. The germline V gene has CDR1 SGHRS and CDR2 YFSETQ. The CDR3 totals 15 residues. With 0 bases removed from V and 0 bases from J, the gap between germline ends came to 9 bases.

This rearrangement joins TRBV4-1 to TRBJ1-4; weak D call: TRBD1 (6 bases). V lost 1 base and J lost 5, with 17 bases in between. This CDR3 spans 17 amino acids. The germline CDR1 and CDR2 sequences are MGHRA and YSYEKL. CDR3 amino acids: CASSQVGGTYENEKLFF. CDR3 in DNA: TGCGCCAGCAGCCAAGTCGGGGGGACATACGAAAATGAAAAACTGTTTTTT.

This clonotype has at least ten counts. The V gene is TRBV11-2, the J gene TRBJ1-1; 7 positions match TRBD1. The CDR3 is 15 residues long. The J segment lost 1 base and the V segment lost 5 bases, leaving 7 bases of the junction unmatched. CDR1 is SGHAT, CDR2 FQNNGV, per germline. CDR3 coding DNA: TGTGCCAGCAGCCTAGCCGGGACAGCGAACACTGAAGCTTTCTTT. It codes for CASSLAGTANTEAFF.

This clonotype has ten or more counts. The chain couples TRBV6-2 or TRBV6-3 to TRBJ2-7; 10 bases align to TRBD2. CDR1 is MNHEY, CDR2 SVGEGT, per germline. This CDR3 has 16 amino acids. V was pared by 5 bases and J by 4 bases, with 11 bases of the junction left unmatched. The CDR3 reads CASSDPRTSGRYEQYF. The CDR3 bases are TGTGCCAGCAGTGACCCCAGGACTAGCGGACGGTACGAGCAGTACTTC.

This clonotype was seen at least ten times. The chain's CDR3 is CASSVGQYNEQFF. The DNA of the CDR3 is TGTGCCAGCAGCGTAGGCCAATACAATGAGCAGTTCTTC. The rearrangement uses TRBV9 and TRBJ2-1; the D is unclear. V was cut by 0 bases and J by 4 bases, with 5 bases left in between. CDR3 length: 13 residues. Per germline, CDR1 SGDLS and CDR2 YYNGEE.

The rearrangement links TRBV5-1 to TRBJ2-1; 8 bases line up with TRBD2. The CDR3 is 15 amino acids. Germline CDR1 SGHRS, CDR2 YFSETQ. After removal of 2 bases from V and 5 bases from J, the junction contained 6 bases not matched to a gene. CDR3 loop: CASSFAGGVHNEQFF. Here the CDR3 DNA reads TGCGCCAGCAGCTTTGCCGGGGGGGTCCACAATGAGCAGTTCTTC.

The chain employs TRBV20-1 and TRBJ2-7; D is possibly TRBD1 or TRBD2 (5 bases each). Germline V gene lookup returns CDR1 DFQATT and CDR2 SNEGSKA (reference sequence). Deletions cut 1 base from V and 4 bases from J, with 11 bases between. The CDR3 sequence is 13 residues long. The CDR3 DNA is TGCAGTGCTAGAGCCCCGGGACGGTACGAGCAGTACTTC. It is translated as CSARAPGRYEQYF.

This clonotype was seen repeatedly, ten times or more. This chain links TRBV5-1 with TRBJ2-2; TRBD1 agrees at 8 bases. The germline CDR1 and CDR2 sequences are SGHRS and YFSETQ. Germline trimming cut 4 bases from V and 2 bases from J; bases unmatched to any gene: 4. The CDR3 consists of 15 residues. CDR3 nucleotides: TGCGCCAGCAGCCCCGGGACAGGAAACACCGGGGAGCTGTTTTTT. This sequence encodes CASSPGTGNTGELFF.

This clonotype was recorded a few times. The chain joins TRBV29-1 to TRBJ2-3; weak D call: TRBD2 (7 bases). V lost 7 bases and J lost 0, with 20 bases in between. The CDR3 has 16 amino acids. Germline V gene data show CDR1 as SQVTM and CDR2 as ANQGSEA. CDR3 in DNA: TGCAGCGCCCTACGGTGGCGGGGGCACAGCACAGATACGCAGTATTTT. This encodes CSALRWRGHSTDTQYF.

This clonotype was observed a few times. V is TRBV28 and J is TRBJ1-5; TRBD1 is a possible D gene (5 bases). V was shortened by 7 bases and J by 0 bases, with 25 bases between the two germline ends. There are 19 residues in the CDR3. Germline V gene sequence: CDR1 MDHEN, CDR2 SYDVKM. CDR3 nucleotide sequence: TGTGCCAGCAACTTTCAGGCAGGGCGGGGGATATATAGCAATCAGCCCCAGCATTTT. Protein: CASNFQAGRGIYSNQPQHF.